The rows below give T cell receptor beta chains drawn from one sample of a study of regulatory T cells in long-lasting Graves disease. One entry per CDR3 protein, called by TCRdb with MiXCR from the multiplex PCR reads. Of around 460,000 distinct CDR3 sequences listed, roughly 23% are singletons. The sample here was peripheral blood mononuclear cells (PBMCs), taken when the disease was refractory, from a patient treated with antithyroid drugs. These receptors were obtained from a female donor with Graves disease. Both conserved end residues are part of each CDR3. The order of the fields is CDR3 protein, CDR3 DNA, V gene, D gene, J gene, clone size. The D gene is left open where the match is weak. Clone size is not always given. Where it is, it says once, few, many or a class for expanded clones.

CDR3: CASSADSITYEQYF
DNA: TGTGCCAGCAGTGCAGACAGTATTACCTACGAGCAGTACTTC
V: TRBV28
D: -
J: TRBJ2-7
size: many

CDR3: CASSYRTDTEAFF
DNA: TGTGCCAGCAGTTACAGGACAGACACTGAAGCTTTCTTT
V: TRBV6-5
D: -
J: TRBJ1-1
size: -

CDR3: CASSLPISPGPRRYEQYF
DNA: TGTGCCAGCAGCTTACCAATCTCTCCGGGGCCCCGGCGGTACGAGCAGTACTTC
V: TRBV11-2
D: -
J: TRBJ2-7
size: -

CDR3: CASSRETDEAFF
DNA: TGTGCCAGCAGCCGAGAGACAGACGAAGCTTTCTTT
V: TRBV3-1
D: -
J: TRBJ1-1
size: few

CDR3: CAIDRGLSYEQYF
DNA: TGTGCGATTGACAGGGGCCTATCCTACGAGCAGTACTTC
V: TRBV7-2
D: TRBD1
J: TRBJ2-7
size: -

CDR3: CASSPGASGFAGELFF
DNA: TGTGCCAGCAGCCCTGGGGCTAGCGGGTTCGCCGGGGAGCTGTTTTTT
V: TRBV14
D: TRBD2
J: TRBJ2-2
size: -

CDR3: CASSLGGDDGYTF
DNA: TGTGCCAGCAGTTTAGGGGGCGACGATGGCTACACCTTC
V: TRBV28
D: -
J: TRBJ1-2
size: many

CDR3: CASSPPGQVRETQYF
DNA: TGTGCCAGCAGCCCCCCGGGACAGGTCCGAGAGACCCAGTACTTC
V: TRBV7-2
D: TRBD1
J: TRBJ2-5
size: -

CDR3: CASSLADGPYEQYF
DNA: TGTGCCAGCAGCTTAGCAGACGGTCCCTACGAGCAGTACTTC
V: TRBV7-2
D: -
J: TRBJ2-7
size: many

CDR3: CSARRGGGDQETQYF
DNA: TGCAGTGCTAGGCGTGGCGGGGGGGACCAAGAGACCCAGTACTTC
V: TRBV20-1
D: TRBD2
J: TRBJ2-5
size: -

CDR3: CASSSGLAGGTGELFF
DNA: TGTGCCAGCAGTTCGGGACTAGCGGGAGGGACCGGGGAGCTGTTTTTT
V: TRBV7-3
D: TRBD2
J: TRBJ2-2
size: many

CDR3: CASSQQGGGYEQYF
DNA: TGTGCCAGCAGCCAACAGGGGGGGGGCTACGAGCAGTACTTC
V: TRBV7-3
D: -
J: TRBJ2-7
size: -

CDR3: CASMTGDTEAFF
DNA: TGTGCCAGCATGACGGGCGATACTGAAGCTTTCTTT
V: TRBV6-1
D: -
J: TRBJ1-1
size: -

CDR3: CATSDFWGGEAFF
DNA: TGTGCCACCAGTGATTTCTGGGGGGGTGAAGCTTTCTTT
V: TRBV24-1
D: -
J: TRBJ1-1
size: -

CDR3: CASSLGPGGPPTDTQYF
DNA: TGTGCCAGCAGCTTAGGGCCGGGAGGGCCCCCCACAGATACGCAGTATTTT
V: TRBV7-2
D: TRBD2
J: TRBJ2-3
size: -

CDR3: CASSSRGRTSSYNEQFF
DNA: TGTGCCAGCAGCTCGAGGGGGAGAACGAGCTCCTACAATGAGCAGTTCTTC
V: TRBV12-3/TRBV12-4
D: -
J: TRBJ2-1
size: few

CDR3: CASRPSRQGIEAFF
DNA: TGTGCCAGTAGGCCATCAAGACAGGGGATAGAAGCTTTCTTT
V: TRBV19
D: TRBD1
J: TRBJ1-1
size: -

CDR3: CASSQVLRGPYEQYF
DNA: TGTGCCAGCAGCCAAGTGTTGCGGGGGCCCTACGAGCAGTACTTC
V: TRBV4-2
D: -
J: TRBJ2-7
size: few

CDR3: CATMDRTNTGELFF
DNA: TGTGCCACTATGGACAGAACGAACACCGGGGAGCTGTTTTTT
V: TRBV24-1
D: -
J: TRBJ2-2
size: many

CDR3: CASSVVVSGSSTGELFF
DNA: TGTGCCAGCAGCGTAGTGGTTAGCGGGAGTTCCACCGGGGAGCTGTTTTTT
V: TRBV9
D: TRBD2
J: TRBJ2-2
size: -

CDR3: CAWRGLENQPQHF
DNA: TGTGCCTGGAGGGGGTTGGAGAATCAGCCCCAGCATTTT
V: TRBV30
D: -
J: TRBJ1-5
size: few

CDR3: CASSLMMNTEAFF
DNA: TGTGCCAGCAGCCTTATGATGAACACTGAAGCTTTCTTT
V: TRBV11-2
D: -
J: TRBJ1-1
size: many

CDR3: CASSRRDEVHEQYF
DNA: TGTGCCAGCAGCCGACGGGACGAGGTCCACGAGCAGTACTTC
V: TRBV11-3
D: -
J: TRBJ2-7
size: few

CDR3: CASSRGAPRAEAFF
DNA: TGTGCCAGCAGTAGGGGGGCTCCCAGGGCCGAAGCTTTCTTT
V: TRBV28
D: -
J: TRBJ1-1
size: many

CDR3: CASMDAGELFF
DNA: TGTGCCAGCATGGACGCCGGGGAGCTGTTTTTT
V: TRBV3-1
D: -
J: TRBJ2-2
size: -

CDR3: CASRDRKNIQYF
DNA: TGTGCCAGCCGGGACAGAAAAAACATTCAGTACTTC
V: TRBV19
D: TRBD1
J: TRBJ2-4
size: few

CDR3: CASKLQGTSYEQYF
DNA: TGTGCCAGTAAACTCCAGGGGACCTCCTACGAGCAGTACTTC
V: TRBV19
D: -
J: TRBJ2-7
size: few

CDR3: CASTPWQGANQPQHF
DNA: TGTGCCAGCACCCCCTGGCAGGGGGCGAATCAGCCCCAGCATTTT
V: TRBV28
D: TRBD1
J: TRBJ1-5
size: many

CDR3: CASSQDEVGPSDEQYF
DNA: TGTGCCAGCAGCCAGGACGAGGTGGGTCCTAGCGACGAGCAGTACTTC
V: TRBV5-5
D: -
J: TRBJ2-7
size: -

CDR3: CASRWGTGHNSPLHF
DNA: TGTGCCTCAAGGTGGGGTACCGGTCATAATTCACCCCTCCACTTT
V: TRBV19
D: -
J: TRBJ1-6
size: few

CDR3: CSALVGANEKLFF
DNA: TGCAGTGCTTTGGTAGGGGCTAATGAAAAACTGTTTTTT
V: TRBV20-1
D: -
J: TRBJ1-4
size: few

CDR3: CASSLYSGKGYEQYF
DNA: TGTGCCAGCAGTTTATATTCTGGGAAAGGCTACGAGCAGTACTTC
V: TRBV27
D: -
J: TRBJ2-7
size: few

CDR3: CASSPGGPQETQYF
DNA: TGTGCCAGCAGTCCGGGGGGCCCGCAAGAGACCCAGTACTTC
V: TRBV12-3/TRBV12-4
D: -
J: TRBJ2-5
size: many

CDR3: CASSLYSNEQFF
DNA: TGTGCCAGCAGTTTATACAGCAATGAGCAGTTCTTC
V: TRBV12-3/TRBV12-4
D: -
J: TRBJ2-1
size: many

CDR3: CAISDGYGYTF
DNA: TGTGCCATCAGTGACGGCTATGGCTACACCTTC
V: TRBV10-3
D: -
J: TRBJ1-2
size: -

CDR3: CASSFLQGADTEAFF
DNA: TGTGCCAGCAGTTTTCTACAGGGGGCCGACACTGAAGCTTTCTTT
V: TRBV12-3/TRBV12-4
D: TRBD1
J: TRBJ1-1
size: once

CDR3: CASSQQNIQYF
DNA: TGTGCCAGCAGTCAGCAAAACATTCAGTACTTC
V: TRBV12-3/TRBV12-4
D: -
J: TRBJ2-4
size: few

CDR3: CASSLVWQGIDQPQHF
DNA: TGTGCCAGCAGTTTAGTGTGGCAGGGGATAGATCAGCCCCAGCATTTT
V: TRBV12-3/TRBV12-4
D: -
J: TRBJ1-5
size: many

CDR3: CSALGQGSITEAFF
DNA: TGCAGTGCGCTGGGACAGGGTTCGATCACTGAAGCTTTCTTT
V: TRBV20-1
D: TRBD1
J: TRBJ1-1
size: many

CDR3: CASSYSIGSTEAFF
DNA: TGTGCCAGCAGTTACTCGATAGGGTCGACTGAAGCTTTCTTT
V: TRBV6-2/TRBV6-3
D: -
J: TRBJ1-1
size: many

CDR3: CSARQTVYGYTF
DNA: TGCAGTGCAAGACAGACGGTTTATGGCTACACCTTC
V: TRBV20-1
D: -
J: TRBJ1-2
size: many

CDR3: CSAPPSGGQGTQYF
DNA: TGCAGTGCTCCGCCTAGCGGGGGCCAGGGGACCCAGTACTTC
V: TRBV20-1
D: TRBD2
J: TRBJ2-5
size: many

CDR3: CSVEPWTGSTSSYNEQFF
DNA: TGCAGCGTTGAACCTTGGACAGGGAGTACCAGCTCCTACAATGAGCAGTTCTTC
V: TRBV29-1
D: TRBD1
J: TRBJ2-1
size: -

CDR3: CAGRDRSNTEAFF
DNA: TGTGCCGGCCGGGACAGATCGAACACTGAAGCTTTCTTT
V: TRBV19
D: TRBD1
J: TRBJ1-1
size: -

CDR3: CASSSPGLLGELFF
DNA: TGTGCCAGCAGCTCCCCAGGACTACTCGGGGAGCTGTTTTTT
V: TRBV7-3
D: -
J: TRBJ2-2
size: few

CDR3: CASSDDSYNQPQHF
DNA: TGTGCCAGCAGTGACGACAGCTACAATCAGCCCCAGCATTTT
V: TRBV25-1
D: -
J: TRBJ1-5
size: few

CDR3: CASSARTGAGELFF
DNA: TGTGCCAGCAGCGCCCGGACAGGGGCCGGGGAGCTGTTTTTT
V: TRBV9
D: TRBD1
J: TRBJ2-2
size: few

CDR3: CASSLVSGFNEKLFF
DNA: TGTGCCAGCAGTTTGGTTTCAGGCTTTAATGAAAAACTGTTTTTT
V: TRBV12-3/TRBV12-4
D: -
J: TRBJ1-4
size: many

CDR3: CASSPRVGGYQPQHF
DNA: TGTGCCAGCAGCCCCCGGGTGGGGGGCTATCAGCCCCAGCATTTT
V: TRBV12-3/TRBV12-4
D: -
J: TRBJ1-5
size: few

CDR3: CASGTSSNTEAFF
DNA: TGTGCCAGCGGGACTTCATCGAACACTGAAGCTTTCTTT
V: TRBV7-6
D: -
J: TRBJ1-1
size: many

CDR3: CASNPTGEPTYEQYF
DNA: TGTGCCAGCAATCCAACAGGGGAGCCAACCTACGAGCAGTACTTC
V: TRBV6-1
D: TRBD1
J: TRBJ2-7
size: few